These T cell receptor beta chains were read from a single sample in a study of beta chain features in type 1 diabetes. Generated by immunoSEQ multiplex PCR, the TCRdb table keeps only in-frame clones and is missing some. This sample has around 240,000 clones; 68% occur once, and the top ten carry about 0.05%. Sample: naive CD4+ T cells from blood. Receptor source: a man aged 25 to 40 in good health. CDR3s include the opening cysteine and the closing phenylalanine or tryptophan. The D gene is left open where the match is weak. Only part of the rows carry a size: once, few, many, or a class if the clone is expanded.

j_call v_call d_call clone_size cdr3_nt cdr3_aa
TRBJ2-1 TRBV25-1 TRBD2 - TGTGCCAGCAGTCTAAGGGGACTAGAATTCTATGAGCAGTTCTTC CASSLRGLEFYEQFF
TRBJ2-3 TRBV28 - - TGTGCCAGCAGTTTTGGAACGGGTGCTAGCACAGATACGCAGTATTTT CASSFGTGASTDTQYF
TRBJ2-5 TRBV9 - few TGTGCCAGCAGCGTAACCCCAGGGGACCAAGAGACCCAGTACTTC CASSVTPGDQETQYF
TRBJ2-3 TRBV4-2 TRBD2 - TGTGCCAGCAGCCAACAGACTAGCGAGACAGATACGCAGTATTTT CASSQQTSETDTQYF
TRBJ1-2 TRBV18 - - TGTGCCAGCTCCCCCAATCCAGGGGAATATGGCTACACCTTC CASSPNPGEYGYTF
TRBJ1-2 TRBV2 TRBD1 - TGTGCCAGCAGCCAAGGGGGCGGCTACACCTTC CASSQGGGYTF
TRBJ2-1 TRBV30 - - TGTGCCTGGAGTAAGACAATTTTGCCCGCAGAGAAGTTCTTC CAWSKTILPAEKFF
TRBJ1-1 TRBV13 TRBD1 - TGTGCCAGCAGCCTAGGGGGCTTCACTGAAGCTTTCTTT CASSLGGFTEAFF
TRBJ1-2 TRBV30 - - TGTGCCATTCGTGGGGGAGCTAACTATGGCTACACCTTC CAIRGGANYGYTF
TRBJ1-2 TRBV15 - once TGTGCCACCAGCCCCCGAGCAGAAACTAACTATGGCTACACCTTC CATSPRAETNYGYTF
TRBJ2-1 TRBV4-1 - - TGCGCCAGCAGCCTGGGTGGCGGGTTTTCCTACAATGAGCAGTTCTTC CASSLGGGFSYNEQFF
TRBJ2-1 TRBV7-9 TRBD2 - TGTGCCAGCAGCCCCCGCACCCGGACTAGCGGGAGGGTATATGAGCAGTTCTTC CASSPRTRTSGRVYEQFF
TRBJ2-1 TRBV4-3 TRBD2 - TGCGCCAGCAGCCGAGACACCGGGACTAGCTTGAATGAGCAGTTCTTC CASSRDTGTSLNEQFF
TRBJ2-5 TRBV29-1 - few TGCAGCGTTGGGGGGACTTCGGAGACCCAGTACTTC CSVGGTSETQYF
TRBJ2-7 TRBV10-3 - - TGTGCCATCAGTGACGGGGCCTACGAGCAGTACTTC CAISDGAYEQYF
TRBJ2-5 TRBV5-6 - few TGTGCCAGCAGCTTGGGCCAGGGGCGAGAGACCCAGTACTTC CASSLGQGRETQYF
TRBJ2-1 TRBV29-1 TRBD2 - TGCAGCGTTGGAGCCCCTCTAGCGGGAGTTCAGTTCTTC CSVGAPLAGVQFF
TRBJ2-5 TRBV29-1 TRBD1 - TGCAGCGGGGGACAGCAAGAGACCCAGTACTTC CSGGQQETQYF
TRBJ2-7 TRBV7-9 TRBD1 - TGTGCCAGCAGCTTGGACAGGGATACCTACGAGCAGTACTTC CASSLDRDTYEQYF
TRBJ1-2 TRBV14 - - TGTGCCAGCAGCCAACGTAACTATGGCTACACCTTC CASSQRNYGYTF
TRBJ2-7 TRBV29-1 TRBD2 few TGCAGCGTTCACGGACTAGCGGGACAGAACGAGCAGTACTTC CSVHGLAGQNEQYF
TRBJ2-3 TRBV25-1 - - TGTGCCAGCAGGACCAGAGGGGTTGAGAGAGATACGCAGTATTTT CASRTRGVERDTQYF
TRBJ1-2 TRBV29-1 - - TGCAGCGCTATGTACGGGGACACCCCATTCTTC CSAMYGDTPFF
TRBJ2-4 TRBV19 TRBD2 - TGTGCCAGTAGTCGCGCGGGGGAACTAGCCAAAAACATTCAGTACTTC CASSRAGELAKNIQYF
TRBJ2-5 TRBV2 TRBD2 few TGTGCCAGCAGAGGGACTAGCGGAGAGACCCAGTACTTC CASRGTSGETQYF
TRBJ1-2 TRBV6-6 - - TGTGCCAGCACGCCCTCCGGGAGCTATGGCTACACCTTC CASTPSGSYGYTF
TRBJ2-3 TRBV7-2 - - TGTGCCAGCAGCCTCGGGGGGCGGGGAGACACAGATACGCAGTATTTT CASSLGGRGDTDTQYF
TRBJ2-1 TRBV15 - few TGTGCCACCAGCATAACCGGGGCCGAGAGCTCCTACAATGAGCAGTTCTTC CATSITGAESSYNEQFF
TRBJ2-7 TRBV28 - - TGTGCCAGCAGTTTAGAGGGGTACGAGCAGTACTTC CASSLEGYEQYF
TRBJ2-1 TRBV5-1 TRBD2 - TGCGCCAGCAGCCCCCTAGCGGGACTAGCGGACAATGAGCAGTTCTTC CASSPLAGLADNEQFF
TRBJ2-6 TRBV5-4 TRBD1 - TGTGCCAGCAGCTCCCGCAGGGGGCTTGGGGCCAACGTCCTGACTTTC CASSSRRGLGANVLTF
TRBJ1-1 TRBV30 - - TGTGCCTGGAGTGGCGGAAAATGGGAAACTTTCTTT CAWSGGKWETFF
TRBJ1-6 TRBV29-1 TRBD1 - TGCAGCATGGACAGGCGCCCATATAATTCACCCCTCCACTTT CSMDRRPYNSPLHF
TRBJ2-1 TRBV9 - few TGTGCCAGCAGCGTGGGGACAGCGGGGCAGTTCTTC CASSVGTAGQFF
TRBJ2-5 TRBV20-1 - - TGCAGTGCTATAAAAGAGACCCAGTACTTC CSAIKETQYF
TRBJ2-2 TRBV30 TRBD1 - TGTGCCTGGAGGACCGGACAGGGTCAGTCCGGGGAGCTGTTTTTT CAWRTGQGQSGELFF
TRBJ2-2 TRBV2 - - TGTGCCAGCACACGGCAGACTGGGGAGCTGTTTTTT CASTRQTGELFF
TRBJ2-4 TRBV14 TRBD1 - TGTGCCAGCAGCCAGGCGTGGGGACAGGGGAGAAACATTCAGTACTTC CASSQAWGQGRNIQYF
TRBJ1-1 TRBV30 - - TGTGCCTGGAGCGCCAAGGGCACTGAAGCTTTCTTT CAWSAKGTEAFF
TRBJ2-7 TRBV28 TRBD1 - TGTGCCAGCAGCTCGACAGGGGCCCCTCCCTACGAGCAGTACTTC CASSSTGAPPYEQYF
TRBJ2-1 TRBV29-1 TRBD1 - TGCAGCGTCGGGGTGACAGGGGTTTCTAGTTACTACAATGAGCAGTTCTTC CSVGVTGVSSYYNEQFF
TRBJ2-2 TRBV7-2 - once TGTGCCAGCAGCTTAGGGATTGTACTTACCGGGGAGCTGTTTTTT CASSLGIVLTGELFF
TRBJ2-7 TRBV29-1 - few TGCAGCGTTTACCTGGACAGACCCTACGAGCAGTACTTC CSVYLDRPYEQYF
TRBJ2-1 TRBV7-9 TRBD2 - TGTGCCAGCAGCCTACTAGCGGGAGGGAGCTACAATGAGCAGTTCTTC CASSLLAGGSYNEQFF
TRBJ2-7 TRBV29-1 - - TGCAGCGTTGTTGATATCTACGAGCAGTACTTC CSVVDIYEQYF
TRBJ2-5 TRBV30 TRBD2 few TGTGCCTGGGCTACCGGGGGGGAGACCCAGTACTTC CAWATGGETQYF
TRBJ1-2 TRBV6-6 TRBD1 - TGTGCCAGCAGACCAGGGGGCGACTATGGCTACACCTTC CASRPGGDYGYTF